Sequencing of this T cell receptor (beta chain) was carried out in a study of CD8 T cells in ankylosing spondylitis. CDR1 and CDR2 from the germline V gene are MGHRA and YSYEKL. Germline trimming cut 4 bases from V and 0 bases from J; bases unmatched to any gene: 12. The CDR3 consists of 19 residues. TCRdb reprocessed the 5' RACE reads via MiXCR and lists one record per CDR3 protein. The data contain 250,000 or so distinct CDR3 sequences, more than 15% of them seen just once; the ten biggest clones take up around 32%. In this sample, this clonotype turned up a few times. This chain uses TRBV4-1 with TRBJ1-5, with TRBD1 identical over 10 bases. The sequenced material came from blood, either unsorted or a sorted T cell fraction (not recorded which). This sequence originates from a male donor with ankylosing spondylitis or in good health (not recorded which). CDR3 loop: CASSPRLGQGSSSNQPQHF. The CDR3 DNA reads as TGCGCCAGCAGCCCTCGGTTGGGACAGGGGTCATCTAGCAATCAGCCCCAGCATTTT.